The 27 T cell receptor beta chains given below trace back to one sample, sequenced in a study of T cell responses to AZD1222 COVID-19 vaccine. The assay was immunoSEQ multiplex PCR, and TCRdb's table has in-frame clones only and misses some. The profile shows over 95,000 clones, 88% of them singletons. The sequences come from peripheral blood, collected 28 days after the second AZD1222 dose. These TCRs come from an adult who received the AZD1222 COVID-19 vaccine.

The chain carries TRBV4-3 and TRBJ2-1; 8 bases are a match to TRBD1. Germline-derived CDR1 and CDR2 are LGHNA and YSLEER. With V trimmed by 5 bases and J by 9 bases, 12 bases remained unmatched. CDR3 length equals 15 residues. CDR3 sequence reads: CASSFGDRYKGEQFF. DNA of the CDR3: TGCGCCAGCAGCTTTGGGGACAGGTACAAGGGTGAGCAGTTCTTC.

There are a few counts of this clone. J is TRBJ2-7 and V is TRBV3-1 (or the pseudogene TRBV3-2); 10 positions match TRBD2. CDR3 length equals 18 residues. CDR1 and CDR2 (germline): LGHDT, YNNKEL (reference sequence). J gave up 3 bases and V 0 bases, and 11 bases lay outside the gene matches. The CDR3 protein is CASSQDGSGGPKVYEQYF. DNA of the CDR3: TGTGCCAGCAGCCAAGATGGTAGCGGGGGGCCCAAGGTCTACGAGCAGTACTTC.

The V call is TRBV5-1, the J call TRBJ1-5; D gene ambiguous. CDR1 and CDR2 from the germline V gene are SGHRS and YFSETQ. V was pared by 0 bases and J by 3 bases, with 10 bases between. The CDR3 is 15 amino acids. The CDR3, as DNA: TGCGCCAGCAGCTTGGAGGGATCCCCCAATCAGCCCCAGCATTTT. This encodes CASSLEGSPNQPQHF. Together with reference TRBV5-1 and TRBJ1-5, the CDR3 gives the full variable domain: KAGVTQTPRYLIKTRGQQVTLSCSPISGHRSVSWYQQTPGQGLQFLFEYFSETQRNKGNFPGRFSGRQFSNSRSEMNVSTLELGDSALYLCASSLEGSPNQPQHFGDGTRLSIL.

DNA of the CDR3: TGTGCCAGCAGCGTAGCTACGGTAGCGATGAGGGACAGGGCCTTCTATGGCTACACCTTC. Translated, it gives CASSVATVAMRDRAFYGYTF. The genes are TRBV9 and TRBJ1-2; TRBD1 agrees at 9 bases. V gave up 0 bases and J gave up 4 bases; unmatched junction bases: 19. Germline-derived CDR1 and CDR2 are SGDLS and YYNGEE. The CDR3 contains 20 residues.

The V call is TRBV6-4, the J call TRBJ1-1; a weak D match, TRBD1 (5 bases). The V and J ends lost 5 bases and 2 bases respectively, with 12 bases between them. The CDR3 totals 14 residues. Germline V CDR1 and CDR2: MRHNA, SNTAGT. The CDR3 bases are TGTGCCAGCAGTCTGGGGGACCGTAACACTGAAGCTTTCTTT. This encodes CASSLGDRNTEAFF.

V gene TRBV29-1 combines with J gene TRBJ2-7, with a tentative D call TRBD1 (6 bases). V was shortened by 4 bases and J by 2 bases, with 9 bases between the two germline ends. The CDR3 sequence is 12 residues long. Looked up from germline, CDR1 is SQVTM and CDR2 is ANQGSEA. This CDR3 reads CSVVQGPYEQYF. The CDR3 nucleotides are TGCAGCGTTGTACAGGGACCCTACGAGCAGTACTTC.

The CDR3 region is CASSLAGRTGANYGYTF. DNA for the CDR3: TGCGCCAGCAGCTTGGCCGGGCGGACTGGAGCTAACTATGGCTACACCTTC. The V and J genes are TRBV5-1 and TRBJ1-2, with D unclear. Germline V gives CDR1 SGHRS, CDR2 YFSETQ. Trimming removed 0 bases at V and 0 bases at J, with 15 bases between. There are 17 residues in the CDR3.

The chain links TRBV5-4 to TRBJ1-6; D call uncertain. The ends were cut back, 5 bases at V and 7 bases at J, with 7 bases in the middle. CDR3 length: 12 amino acids. Germline V gene lookup returns CDR1 SGHNT and CDR2 YYREEE (reference sequence). The CDR3 here is CASSEMNSPLHF. The DNA of the CDR3 is TGTGCCAGCAGTGAAATGAATTCACCCCTCCACTTT.

The V gene is TRBV10-3, the J gene TRBJ1-3, with D maybe TRBD1 (6 bases). The CDR3 runs 14 residues. CDR1 and CDR2 (germline): ENHRY, SYGVKD. V was clipped by 5 bases and J by 0 bases, with 8 bases between them. In DNA, the CDR3 is TGTGCCATCAGTCAGACAGGCTCTGGAAACACCATATATTTT. It encodes CAISQTGSGNTIYF.

The V gene is TRBV7-3, the J gene TRBJ2-3; D not certain. Trimming took off 2 bases at V and 4 bases at J, with 7 bases between the two ends. The CDR3 spans 13 residues. CDR1 and CDR2 (germline): SGHTA, FQGTGA. The CDR3 is CASSLSRADTQYF. CDR3 coding DNA: TGTGCCAGCAGCTTATCCCGGGCAGATACGCAGTATTTT.

This clone was counted a few times. V and J are TRBV11-2 and TRBJ2-2; D is undetermined. CDR1 is SGHAT, CDR2 FQNNGV, per germline. The CDR3 covers 13 residues. The germline V and J ends were trimmed by 5 bases and 3 bases, with 7 bases remaining between them. CDR3: CASSAQYTGELFF. CDR3 coding DNA: TGTGCCAGCAGCGCCCAGTACACCGGGGAGCTGTTTTTT.

Remarks on this clone: A junction boundary mismatches the germline segment, possibly from a read error. The gene calls are TRBV7-7 and TRBJ2-1, with 7 bases lining up with TRBD1. CDR3 length: 12 amino acids. The germline CDR1 and CDR2 sequences are SSHAT and FNYEAQ (reference sequence). The CDR3 DNA reads TGTGCTAGCAGCCGACAGGGCGGTGAGCAGTTCTTC. This codes for CASSRQGGEQFF.

This rearrangement joins TRBV15 to TRBJ2-7, with 9 positions matching TRBD1. CDR1 is LNHNV and CDR2 is YYDKDF in the germline V gene (reference sequence). This CDR3 has 17 amino acids. The V and J ends lost 1 base and 3 bases, in that order; junction bases with no gene match: 10. The CDR3 nucleotides are TGTGCCACCAGCAGAGGGTGGGCGACAGGGGGGAGCTACGAGCAGTACTTC. It is translated as CATSRGWATGGSYEQYF. Full variable domain (remainder filled in from reference TRBV15 and TRBJ2-7): DAMVIQNPRYQVTQFGKPVTLSCSQTLNHNVMYWYQQKSSQAPKLLFHYYDKDFNNEADTPDNFQSRRPNTSFCFLDIRSPGLGDTAMYLCATSRGWATGGSYEQYFGPGTRLTVT.

A single count supports this clone. V usage is TRBV21-1 and J usage is TRBJ2-4; the table's D gene call, TRBD1, was not cross checked with the DNA. TRBV21-1 represents a pseudogene. The CDR3 totals 17 residues. CDR3 in DNA: TGTGCCAGCAACCTTTCGTCCAGGGGGTTGGGCAAAAACATTCAGTACTTC. As protein: CASNLSSRGLGKNIQYF.

This clone was seen a single time. This chain connects TRBV4-3 to TRBJ1-3; 9 bases line up with TRBD1. V lost 2 bases and J lost 3; bases outside the gene matches: 8. The CDR3 length is 17 residues. Germline assignment: CDR1 LGHNA and CDR2 YSLEER. The CDR3 protein is CASSQTGQGTIGNTIYF. CDR3 sequence (DNA): TGCGCCAGCAGCCAAACAGGACAGGGGACAATTGGAAACACCATATATTTT.

The rearrangement links TRBV7-2 to TRBJ1-1; D is ambiguous. The CDR3 has 15 residues. Germline V CDR1 and CDR2: SGHTA, FQGNSA. V lost 4 bases, J lost 1 base, and 13 bases lay in between. CDR3 DNA sequence: TGTGCCAGCAGCTCGATTTCCAGGCCGAACACTGAAGCTTTCTTT. Translating gives CASSSISRPNTEAFF.

This clone appeared once. The V gene is TRBV7-9, the J gene TRBJ2-7; maybe TRBD1 (5 bases). CDR1 is SEHNR, CDR2 FQNEAQ, per germline (reference sequence). The V end lost 2 bases, the J end lost 7 bases, and 12 bases lay between the germline ends. The CDR3 covers 13 residues. The CDR3 sequence is CASSLSRAGEQYF. The DNA of the CDR3 is TGTGCCAGCAGCTTATCCCGAGCAGGGGAGCAGTACTTC.

The chain has TRBV7-9 and TRBJ1-6, with a weak D call TRBD1 (6 bases). Trimming cost V 2 bases and J 5 bases, with 13 bases left between them. Germline values: CDR1 SEHNR, CDR2 FQNEAQ (reference sequence). CDR3 length: 16 residues. The DNA of the CDR3 is TGTGCCAGCAGCTTACCCACAGGGTCCGATAATTCACCCCTCCACTTT. Translating gives CASSLPTGSDNSPLHF.

This clone was seen only a few times. The chain combines TRBV6-2 or TRBV6-3 with TRBJ2-7, with D maybe TRBD1 (5 bases). The CDR3 loop spans 13 amino acids. The V and J ends lost 1 base and 2 bases respectively, with 6 bases between them. Per germline, CDR1 MNHEY and CDR2 SVGEGT. Here the CDR3 reads CASSYLTAYEQYF. The CDR3 nucleotides are TGTGCCAGCAGTTACTTGACAGCCTACGAGCAGTACTTC.

The V and J genes are TRBV5-1 and TRBJ1-1, with 10 bases aligning to TRBD1. V lost 4 bases, J lost 4 bases, and 7 bases stayed unmatched. This CDR3 comprises 15 residues. CDR1 and CDR2 from the germline V gene are SGHRS and YFSETQ. In DNA, the CDR3 is TGCGCCAGCAGCGTGTCGACAGGGGGCCCCACTGAAGCTTTCTTT. Amino acid sequence: CASSVSTGGPTEAFF.

This chain joins TRBV4-3 and TRBJ1-1; 8 bases are a match to TRBD1. The CDR3 totals 16 residues. Germline V gene lookup returns CDR1 LGHNA and CDR2 YSLEER. The V gene end was trimmed by 1 base and the J gene end by 3 bases; junction bases not matched to a gene: 7. CDR3 nucleotides: TGCGCCAGCAGCCAAGGACAGGGGAGGGGGGACACTGAAGCTTTCTTT. Its translation: CASSQGQGRGDTEAFF.

The rearrangement uses TRBV2 and TRBJ1-2, with D hard to call. Germline values: CDR1 SNHLY, CDR2 FYNNEI. The CDR3 runs 13 residues. V was shortened by 2 bases and J by 4 bases, with 8 bases between the two germline ends. The CDR3: CASSERTSYGYTF. The CDR3 DNA is TGTGCCAGCAGTGAAAGAACAAGCTATGGCTACACCTTC. The whole variable domain, filled in from reference TRBV2 and TRBJ1-2, reads EPEVTQTPSHQVTQMGQEVILRCVPISNHLYFYWYRQILGQKVEFLVSFYNNEISEKSEIFDDQFSVERPDGSNFTLKIRSTKLEDSAMYFCASSERTSYGYTFGSGTRLTVV.

The gene calls are TRBV20-1 and TRBJ1-2; D gene uncertain. V was clipped by 5 bases and J by 4 bases, with 8 bases between them. CDR1 is DFQATT, CDR2 SNEGSKA, per germline (reference sequence). This CDR3 comprises 11 residues. Written as DNA, the CDR3 is TGCAGTGCTGCGGGGTTCTATGGCTACACCTTC. This translates into CSAAGFYGYTF.

For the CDR3, the DNA is TGTGCCAGCAGCTACCGGGGGGAATCCGGGGAGCTGTTTTTT. Amino acid sequence: CASSYRGESGELFF. The rearrangement links TRBV5-6 to TRBJ2-2, with 7 bases lining up with TRBD2. Germline V gives CDR1 SGHDT, CDR2 YYEEEE. With 3 bases clipped from V and 6 bases from J, the junction kept 5 bases outside the gene matches. The CDR3 length is 14 residues.

The V and J genes are TRBV4-1 and TRBJ1-1, with D hard to call. V was clipped by 1 base and J by 7 bases, with 10 bases between them. Per germline, CDR1 MGHRA and CDR2 YSYEKL. This CDR3 spans 13 amino acids. CDR3 in amino acids: CASSQVEGREAFF. The CDR3 DNA reads as TGCGCCAGCAGCCAAGTTGAAGGGCGTGAAGCTTTCTTT.

The chain employs TRBV7-3 and TRBJ2-3; 9 positions match TRBD2. V lost 4 bases and J lost 6; bases outside the gene matches: 5. The CDR3 is 14 amino acids. Germline assignment: CDR1 SGHTA and CDR2 FQGTGA. The CDR3 DNA follows: TGTGCCAGCAGCTCAGCTAGCGGGGTGGATACGCAGTATTTT. Residues: CASSSASGVDTQYF.

The V call is TRBV6-5, the J call TRBJ2-5; D might be TRBD2 (5 bases). V was cut by 4 bases and J by 5 bases, with 14 bases left in between. The CDR3 sequence is 14 residues long. CDR1 is MNHEY, CDR2 SVGAGI, per germline. The CDR3 DNA reads TGTGCCAGCAGTTCCCCCGGGGTGGGCGAGACCCAGTACTTC. Residues: CASSSPGVGETQYF.